This TCR beta chain was retrieved from a study of T cell repertoires in cytomegalovirus infection. Regarding this clonotype: Its specificity is unknown.

V dropped 4 bases and J dropped 3 bases, with 13 bases sitting between them. This CDR3 spans 14 amino acids. Germline V gene data show CDR1 as SEHNR and CDR2 as FQNEAQ (reference sequence). TCRdb ran MiXCR on the reads and lists one entry per CDR3 protein. Here the sample spans about 770,000 distinct CDR3 sequences, 25% to 35% being singletons. This chain connects TRBV7-9 to TRBJ2-7, with D hard to call. This clonotype was obtained from a human donor in good health (CMV status not recorded). Some clones in this sample may be carry-over from other donors' samples. The sample was cultured CD8+ T cells from PBMCs, taken from culture after CMV antigen stimulation. The CDR3 loop reads CASSSHKTDYEQYF. CDR3 in DNA: TGTGCCAGCAGCTCACATAAGACCGACTACGAGCAGTACTTC.